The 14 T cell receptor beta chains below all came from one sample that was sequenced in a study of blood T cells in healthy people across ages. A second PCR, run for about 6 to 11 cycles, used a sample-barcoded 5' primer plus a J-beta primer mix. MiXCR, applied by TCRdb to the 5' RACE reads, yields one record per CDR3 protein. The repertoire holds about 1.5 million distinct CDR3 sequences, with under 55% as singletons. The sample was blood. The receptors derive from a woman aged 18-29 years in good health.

CDR3 in DNA: TGTGCCATCAGTGACCCCGAGACAGGGTTCAATGAGCAGTACTTC. Translated, it gives CAISDPETGFNEQYF. The chain links TRBV10-3 to TRBJ2-5; 7 bases are shared with TRBD1. CDR3 length: 15 residues. J gave up 11 bases and V 3 bases, and 15 bases lay outside the gene matches. Germline V lookup: CDR1 ENHRY, CDR2 SYGVKD.

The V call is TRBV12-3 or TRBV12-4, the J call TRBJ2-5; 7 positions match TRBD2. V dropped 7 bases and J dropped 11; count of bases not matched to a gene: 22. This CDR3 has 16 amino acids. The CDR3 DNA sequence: TGTGCCAGCACCGATCCTAGCGGCCGCAACTACAATGAGCAGTACTTC. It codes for CASTDPSGRNYNEQYF.

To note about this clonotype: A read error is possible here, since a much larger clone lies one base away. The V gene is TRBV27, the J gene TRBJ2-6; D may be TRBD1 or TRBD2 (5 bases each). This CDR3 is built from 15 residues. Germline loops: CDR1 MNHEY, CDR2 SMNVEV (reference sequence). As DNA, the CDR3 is TGTGCCAGCAGTCCCGGGGAAACTGGGGCCAACGTCCCGACTTTC. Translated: CASSPGETGANVPTF.

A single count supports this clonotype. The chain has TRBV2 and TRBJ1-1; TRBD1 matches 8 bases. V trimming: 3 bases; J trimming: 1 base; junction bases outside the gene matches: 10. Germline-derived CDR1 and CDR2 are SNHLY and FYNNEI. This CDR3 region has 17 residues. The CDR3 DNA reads TGTGCCAGCAGTGATGAGGTCGTCGACAGGGGGAACACTGAAGCTTTCTTT. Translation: CASSDEVVDRGNTEAFF.

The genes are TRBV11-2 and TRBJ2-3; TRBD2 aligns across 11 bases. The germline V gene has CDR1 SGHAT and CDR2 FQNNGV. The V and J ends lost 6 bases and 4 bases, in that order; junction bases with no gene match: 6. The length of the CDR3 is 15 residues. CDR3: CASSFRTSGPDTQYF. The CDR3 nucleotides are TGTGCCAGCAGTTTCAGGACTAGCGGGCCAGATACGCAGTATTTT.

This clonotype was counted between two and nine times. The CDR3 is CASQPGQGIMDTEAFF. The CDR3 DNA reads TGCGCCAGTCAACCGGGACAGGGGATTATGGACACTGAAGCTTTCTTT. The chain couples TRBV5-1 to TRBJ1-1, with 10 bases lining up with TRBD1. Germline CDR1 and CDR2: SGHRS and YFSETQ. CDR3 length: 16 residues. With 8 bases clipped from V and 3 bases from J, the junction kept 13 bases outside the gene matches.

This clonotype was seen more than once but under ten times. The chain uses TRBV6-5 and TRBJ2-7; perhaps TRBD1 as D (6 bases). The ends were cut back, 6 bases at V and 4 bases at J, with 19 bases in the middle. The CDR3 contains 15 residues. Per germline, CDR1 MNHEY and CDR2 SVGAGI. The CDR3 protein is CASSGYRVHQYEQYF. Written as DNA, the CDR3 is TGTGCCAGCAGCGGATACAGGGTGCATCAGTACGAGCAGTACTTC.

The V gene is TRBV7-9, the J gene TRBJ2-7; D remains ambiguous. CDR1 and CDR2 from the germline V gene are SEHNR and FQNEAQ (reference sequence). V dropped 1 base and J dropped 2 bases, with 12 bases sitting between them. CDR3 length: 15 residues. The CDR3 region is CASSLVTEFPYEQYF. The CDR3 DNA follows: TGTGCCAGCAGCTTAGTTACGGAGTTTCCCTACGAGCAGTACTTC.

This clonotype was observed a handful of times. The CDR3 bases are TGTGCCAGCAGCTCCCGGGACTGGGGGGATGTTGGGCAGTTCTTC. Protein product: CASSSRDWGDVGQFF. V gene TRBV7-8 combines with J gene TRBJ2-1; TRBD2 is a possible D gene (6 bases). Per the germline V gene, CDR1 is SGHVS and CDR2 is FQNEAQ. The V end lost 4 bases, the J end lost 12 bases, and 22 bases lay between the germline ends. This CDR3 contains 15 residues. The whole variable domain, remainder taken from reference TRBV7-8 and TRBJ2-1, is GAGVSQSPRYKVAKRGQDVALRCDPISGHVSLFWYQQALGQGPEFLTYFQNEAQLDKSGLPSDRFFAERPEGSVSTLKIQRTQQEDSAVYLCASSSRDWGDVGQFFGPGTRLTVL.

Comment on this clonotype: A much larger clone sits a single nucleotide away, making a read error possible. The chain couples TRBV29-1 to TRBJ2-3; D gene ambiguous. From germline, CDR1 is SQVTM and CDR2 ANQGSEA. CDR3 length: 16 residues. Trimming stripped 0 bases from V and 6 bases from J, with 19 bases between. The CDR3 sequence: CSVEDFPGNQTDTQYF. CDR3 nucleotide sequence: TGCAGCGTTGAAGATTTTCCCGGCAACCAGACCGATACGCAGTATTTT.

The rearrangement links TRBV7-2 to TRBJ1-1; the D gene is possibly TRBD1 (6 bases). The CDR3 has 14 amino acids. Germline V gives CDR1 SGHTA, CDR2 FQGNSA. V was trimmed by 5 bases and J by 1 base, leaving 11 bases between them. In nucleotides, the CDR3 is TGTGCCAGCAGCGCCGGGACAACGAACACTGAAGCTTTCTTT. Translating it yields CASSAGTTNTEAFF.

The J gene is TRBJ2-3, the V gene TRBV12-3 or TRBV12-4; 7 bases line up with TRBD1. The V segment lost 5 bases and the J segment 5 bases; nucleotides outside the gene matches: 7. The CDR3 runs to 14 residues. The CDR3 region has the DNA TGTGCCAGCAGTCCCACAGGGGTGATAGATACGCAGTATTTT. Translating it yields CASSPTGVIDTQYF.

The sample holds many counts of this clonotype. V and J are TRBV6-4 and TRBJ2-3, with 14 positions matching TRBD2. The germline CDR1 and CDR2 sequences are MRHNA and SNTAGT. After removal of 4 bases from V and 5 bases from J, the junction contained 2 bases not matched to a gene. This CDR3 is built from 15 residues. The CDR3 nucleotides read TGTGCCAGCAGTGCCGGGACTAGCGGGGGAGATACGCAGTATTTT. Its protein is CASSAGTSGGDTQYF.

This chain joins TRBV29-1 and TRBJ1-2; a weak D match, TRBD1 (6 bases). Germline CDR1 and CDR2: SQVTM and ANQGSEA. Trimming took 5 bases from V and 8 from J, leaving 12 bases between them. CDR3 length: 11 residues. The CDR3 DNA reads TGCAGCGTTCAAGGGGGAAGGGGCTACACCTTC. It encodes CSVQGGRGYTF.